These 16 T cell receptor beta chains originate from one sample sequenced in a study of regulatory T cells in long-lasting Graves disease (dated by TCRdb to the early 2020s). What this sample's time point label stands for: newly diagnosed GD, antithyroid drugs for less than 3 months. For both TCR sequencing and RNA sequencing, RNA was extracted from PBMCs in TRIzol. Library creation used multiplex PCR. Sequencing was carried out with an Illumina HiSeq 4000. iRepertoire HTBI primers and Arm-PCR amplification of CDR3 regions were used to construct TCR beta libraries. TCRdb reprocessed the public reads (quality trimming at Q25 with fastp, clone calling with MiXCR) and kept in-frame beta chains. CDR3 protein sequences are deduplicated, and each keeps its most common genes and DNA. This sample has approximately 560,000 distinct CDR3 sequences in its table, and 15% to 20% of those were observed once. The leading ten clones occupy around 12% of the sample.

Separately, the same data were catalogued under a study of T cells in Graves' hyperthyroidism and ophthalmopathy.

Sequenced here: peripheral blood mononuclear cells (PBMCs), sampled at new diagnosis, from a patient treated with antithyroid drugs. These TCRs come from a young man with Graves disease. Donor details come from another sample of the same person, matched by shared clones.

This clonotype appeared many times. The V and J genes are TRBV11-2 and TRBJ2-1; 10 bases map to TRBD2. With 6 bases clipped from V and 0 bases from J, the junction kept 8 bases outside the gene matches. The length of the CDR3 is 17 residues. Germline CDR1 reads SGHAT; CDR2 reads FQNNGV. Here the CDR3 DNA reads TGTGCCAGCAGTCACCGGACTAGCGGAGGCTCCTACAATGAGCAGTTCTTC. It translates to CASSHRTSGGSYNEQFF.

This clonotype showed up many times. At one end, the junction sequence differs from germline, possibly due to a read error. CDR3 protein: CASGFGGEGMNTEAFF. As DNA, the CDR3 is TGCGCCAGCGGCTTTGGAGGGGAGGGGATGAACACTGAAGCTTTCTTT. The chain couples TRBV5-1 to TRBJ1-1; D might be TRBD1 (5 bases). Germline assignment: CDR1 SGHRS and CDR2 YFSETQ. This CDR3 comprises 16 residues.

This clonotype was found many times. J is TRBJ1-2 and V is TRBV28; D may be TRBD1 (5 bases). V lost 5 bases to trimming and J lost 6 bases, with 13 bases between them. Germline V gene sequence: CDR1 MDHEN, CDR2 SYDVKM. The CDR3 consists of 13 residues. CDR3 bases: TGTGCCAGCAGTCGGGGCCAACCCAATGGCTACACCTTC. This codes for CASSRGQPNGYTF.

This sequence joins TRBV19 and TRBJ1-6; 8 nucleotides agree with TRBD1. The germline gives CDR1 LNHDA, CDR2 SQIVND (reference sequence). The J segment lost 6 bases and the V segment lost 4 bases, leaving 2 bases of the junction unmatched. The CDR3 covers 14 residues. DNA for the CDR3: TGTGCCAGTAGTACGACAGGGGCTAATTCACCCCTCCACTTT. This codes for CASSTTGANSPLHF.

The sample holds a few counts of this clonotype. This chain joins TRBV27 and TRBJ1-5, with 9 bases lining up with TRBD1. CDR1 is MNHEY, CDR2 SMNVEV, per germline (reference sequence). The V segment lost 1 base and the J segment 1 base; nucleotides outside the gene matches: 8. This CDR3 comprises 18 residues. The CDR3 here is CASSLFGPGQGSNQPQHF. Here the CDR3 DNA reads TGTGCCAGCAGTTTATTCGGTCCTGGACAGGGGAGCAATCAGCCCCAGCATTTT.

This clonotype was seen repeatedly, ten times or more. The V gene is TRBV5-1, the J gene TRBJ2-7, with 12 bases fitting TRBD2. CDR3 length equals 17 residues. Germline CDR1 SGHRS, CDR2 YFSETQ. The V segment lost 4 bases and the J segment 0 bases; nucleotides outside the gene matches: 8. The chain's CDR3 is CASSRGLAGTSSYEQYF. CDR3 DNA sequence: TGCGCCAGCAGCCGGGGACTAGCGGGCACTAGCTCCTACGAGCAGTACTTC.

This clonotype was picked up many times. The chain recombines TRBV7-9 with TRBJ2-7; D possibly uses TRBD1 or TRBD2 (7 bases each). V was cut by 5 bases and J by 7 bases, with 24 bases left in between. The V gene's germline CDR1 is SEHNR and CDR2 FQNEAQ (reference sequence). CDR3 length equals 16 residues. The CDR3 is CASSRDSRLAGEEQYF. In DNA, the CDR3 is TGTGCCAGCAGCCGGGACAGTAGACTAGCCGGGGAAGAGCAGTACTTC.

The sample holds many counts of this clonotype. The V gene is TRBV5-1, the J gene TRBJ2-5, with TRBD1 matching over 11 bases. J lost 4 bases, V lost 4 bases, and 3 bases had no gene match. The CDR3 sequence is 14 residues long. CDR1 is SGHRS and CDR2 is YFSETQ in the germline V gene. CDR3 loop: CASSRDRGGETQYF. CDR3 DNA sequence: TGCGCCAGCAGCAGGGACAGGGGGGGAGAGACCCAGTACTTC. The full variable domain, completed using reference TRBV5-1 and TRBJ2-5, is KAGVTQTPRYLIKTRGQQVTLSCSPISGHRSVSWYQQTPGQGLQFLFEYFSETQRNKGNFPGRFSGRQFSNSRSEMNVSTLELGDSALYLCASSRDRGGETQYFGPGTRLLVL.

This clonotype was counted many times. This chain uses TRBV11-2 with TRBJ2-1; TRBD2 matches at 7 bases. This CDR3 spans 16 amino acids. Germline V CDR1 and CDR2: SGHAT, FQNNGV. Trimming cost V 5 bases and J 2 bases; bases outside gene matches: 9. The CDR3 region is CASSHRTRTTYNEQFF. The CDR3 region has the DNA TGTGCCAGCAGCCATCGGACTAGGACGACCTACAATGAGCAGTTCTTC.

This clonotype was seen repeatedly, ten times or more. CDR3 nucleotide sequence: TGTGCCAGCAGCGTAGGGGACAGGGGGAAAGAGACCCAGTACTTC. Translation: CASSVGDRGKETQYF. V usage is TRBV9 and J usage is TRBJ2-5; 11 bases align to TRBD1. In germline, CDR1 is SGDLS, CDR2 YYNGEE. Unmatched junction bases numbered 1, after V lost 0 bases and J lost 3 bases. The length of the CDR3 is 15 residues.

This clonotype was seen only a few times. The gene calls are TRBV11-2 and TRBJ2-6; tentative D call: TRBD1 (5 bases). CDR1 SGHAT and CDR2 FQNNGV come from the germline V gene. The V gene lost 1 base and the J gene lost 3 bases, with 7 bases spanning the gap. This CDR3 is 15 amino acids long. The CDR3 spells CASSLGGFGANVLTF. Here the CDR3 DNA reads TGTGCCAGCAGCTTAGGGGGCTTTGGGGCCAACGTCCTGACTTTC.

A word on this clonotype: A much larger clone is a single base away; this may be a read error. This chain joins TRBV11-3 and TRBJ2-1; TRBD2 matches 7 bases. Germline loops: CDR1 SGHNT, CDR2 YENEEA. The length of the CDR3 is 15 residues. V was clipped by 8 bases and J by 3 bases; unmatched bases: 10. CDR3 region: CASCPKRGYYNEQFF. As DNA, the CDR3 is TGTGCCAGCTGCCCCAAGCGGGGATACTACAATGAGCAGTTCTTC.

V usage is TRBV19 and J usage is TRBJ2-1, with D possibly TRBD2 on 6 matching bases. V lost 3 bases and J lost 5, with 8 bases in between. Germline V lookup: CDR1 LNHDA, CDR2 SQIVND (reference sequence). This CDR3 has 13 amino acids. The CDR3 spells CASSIGSNNEQFF. The DNA for the CDR3 is TGTGCCAGTAGTATCGGGAGTAACAATGAGCAGTTCTTC.

This clonotype has more than one count but fewer than ten. V is TRBV2 and J is TRBJ2-7, with 11 bases identical to TRBD1. Germline V gives CDR1 SNHLY, CDR2 FYNNEI. The CDR3 sequence is 13 residues long. The ends lost 7 bases at V and 3 bases at J; junction bases unmatched: 2. CDR3 sequence (DNA): TGTGCCAGCACTGGGACAGGGGGCTACGAGCAGTACTTC. This sequence encodes CASTGTGGYEQYF.

This chain links TRBV20-1 with TRBJ2-1; 9 bases are shared with TRBD2. CDR3 length: 15 residues. Germline V CDR1 and CDR2: DFQATT, SNEGSKA (reference sequence). Unmatched junction bases numbered 10, after V lost 4 bases and J lost 6 bases. CDR3 amino acids: CSATQLAGAPNEQFF. Written as DNA, the CDR3 is TGCAGTGCTACCCAATTAGCGGGAGCCCCCAATGAGCAGTTCTTC.

This chain joins TRBV4-1 and TRBJ1-5, with D maybe TRBD1 (5 bases). From germline, CDR1 is MGHRA and CDR2 YSYEKL. This CDR3 comprises 14 residues. The V and J ends lost 1 base and 7 bases respectively, with 11 bases between them. CDR3 DNA sequence: TGCGCCAGCAGCCAAGGACCCCAGGGACAGCCCCAGCATTTT. This translates into CASSQGPQGQPQHF.